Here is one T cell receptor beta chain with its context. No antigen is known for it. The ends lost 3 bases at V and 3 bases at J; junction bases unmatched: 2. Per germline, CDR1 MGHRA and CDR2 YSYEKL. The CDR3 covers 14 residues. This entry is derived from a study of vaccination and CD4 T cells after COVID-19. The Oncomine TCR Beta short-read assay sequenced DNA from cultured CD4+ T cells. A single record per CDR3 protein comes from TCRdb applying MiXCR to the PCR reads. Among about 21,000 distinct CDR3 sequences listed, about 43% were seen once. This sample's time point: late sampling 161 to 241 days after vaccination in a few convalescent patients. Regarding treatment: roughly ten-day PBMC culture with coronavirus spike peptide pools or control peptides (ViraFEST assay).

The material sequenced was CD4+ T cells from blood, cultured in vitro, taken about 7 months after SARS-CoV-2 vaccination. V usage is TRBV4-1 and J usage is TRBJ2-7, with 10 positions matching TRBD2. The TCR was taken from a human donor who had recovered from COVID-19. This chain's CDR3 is CASSHWTSGYEQYF. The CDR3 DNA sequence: TGCGCCAGCAGCCACTGGACTAGCGGCTACGAGCAGTACTTC.